This TCR beta chain derives from a study of blood T cell repertoires in COVID-19 (dated by TCRdb to 2020 to 2022). As for the study more broadly: The collaborator samples originated in the United States, Italy and Spain and spanned the acute and convalescent phases of COVID-19. The material from the prospective study consisted of cDNA or gDNA derived from T cells, B-cell-depleted T cells, or PBMCs. The dataset comprised deeply sampled blood TCRbeta repertoires from subjects exposed to, actively infected with, or recovered from COVID-19. The repertoires were made available in a free public database intended to serve as a resource for research on the immune response to SARS-CoV-2. Samples were obtained from the ongoing ImmuneRACE study (first 160 participants) and from over 1,000 subjects provided by 6 global collaborators. The sample metadata nearly always contained a de-identified subject ID, COVID-19 status, age in years and sex. Where HLA class I and class II types were available, the types were taken from metadata supplied by the sample provider, not from assay-based typing. Overall results and qualifications from the work: The amount of clinical and demographic metadata varied by source and participant and was provided uncurated.

TCRbeta CDR3 regions were amplified from genomic DNA using the immunoSEQ Assay, a bias-controlled multiplex PCR. The source study handled its data this way. Nucleated cell counts per sample were estimated from amplification of reference gene primers within the assay. To quantify the absolute abundance of each unique TCRbeta CDR3 rearrangement, sequence reads were collapsed and filtered. For each sample, productive Simpson clonality was calculated as the square root of Simpson's diversity index across productive rearrangements. The clones in this table, taken by TCRdb from immuneACCESS, are in-frame only. Not every clone is retained; where verified, under half of the shortfall comes from an unresolved V gene, and the cause of the rest is unknown. D and trimming were read from the DNA, whereas the V and J calls and clone size are those reported in that table. Present in this sample are under 65,000 clones, around 81% of which were seen just once. The ten largest clones capture 5% to 6.5% of the sample.

Trimmed from V: 5 bases; trimmed from J: 4 bases; junction bases lacking a gene match: 7. Measured from the cysteine to the phenylalanine, the CDR3 is 15 residues long. The CDR3 DNA has 45 bases and is translated from base 1. CDR1 and CDR2, per the germline V gene, are WSHSY and SAAADI. The collaborating institutions used their own protocols to collect whole blood in K2EDTA tubes. For TCRbeta analysis, collaborators shipped samples in one of three forms: frozen whole blood, isolated PBMCs, or DNA extracted from either of those sample types. Comment on this clone: Its cognate antigen has yet to be identified. Per-nucleotide qualities are absent, and no much larger clonotype sits a single base away.

The sequenced material came from peripheral blood. The sequence joins TRBV10-2 to TRBJ2-1, with 8 junctional bases fitting TRBD2. This TCR derives from a woman aged 60-75 years with acute or convalescent COVID-19. The DNA sequence follows: TGCGCCAGCAGTAGGGCTAGCGGGTTATACAATGAGCAGTTCTTC. Translated, it gives CASSRASGLYNEQFF.